The following is a T cell receptor beta chain sequence with its context. Seattle's enrolled individuals joined amid active infection and were then monitored longitudinally. The data stem from a study of blood T cell repertoires in COVID-19. Study summary: Whether acute or convalescent, the COVID-19 samples came from the United States, Italy and Spain. The cDNA or gDNA used as material had been derived from T cells, B-cell-depleted T cells, or PBMCs.

Source study methods: Cell counts per sample came from amplifying reference gene primers. Generated by immunoSEQ multiplex PCR, the TCRdb table keeps only in-frame clones and is missing some. That table supplies the V and J calls and clone size; D and trimming were determined from the DNA. The table lists under 100,000 clones, under 80% of them singletons. Trimming removed 3 bases at V and 3 bases at J, with 12 bases between. The CDR3 length is 14 residues. The germline V gene has CDR1 DFQATT and CDR2 SNEGSKA (reference sequence). This clonotype was obtained from a man in his 60s with COVID-19, enrolled during active disease. The chain has TRBV20-1 and TRBJ2-1, with D maybe TRBD2 (6 bases). Material: peripheral blood. Here the CDR3 reads CSASTGSHYNEQFF. CDR3 bases: TGCAGTGCTAGTACCGGGAGCCACTACAATGAGCAGTTCTTC.